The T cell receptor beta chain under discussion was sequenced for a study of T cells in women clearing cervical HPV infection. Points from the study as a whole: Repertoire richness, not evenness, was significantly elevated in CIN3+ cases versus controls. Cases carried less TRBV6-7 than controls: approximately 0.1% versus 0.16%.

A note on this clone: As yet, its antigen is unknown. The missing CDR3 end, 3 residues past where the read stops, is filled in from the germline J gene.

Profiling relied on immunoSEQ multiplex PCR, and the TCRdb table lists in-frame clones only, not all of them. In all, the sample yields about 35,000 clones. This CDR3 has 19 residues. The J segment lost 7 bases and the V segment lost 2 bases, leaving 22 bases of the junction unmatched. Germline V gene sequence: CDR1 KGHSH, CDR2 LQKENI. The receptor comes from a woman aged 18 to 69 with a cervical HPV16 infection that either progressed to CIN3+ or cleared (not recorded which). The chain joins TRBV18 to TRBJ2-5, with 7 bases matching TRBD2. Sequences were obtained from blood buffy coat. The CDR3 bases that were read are TGTGCCAGCTCACCAAGAGGGCGGGGGACCAAGAGTTCTACCCGGACC. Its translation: CASSPRGRGTKSSTRT. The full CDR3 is CASSPRGRGTKSSTRTQYF. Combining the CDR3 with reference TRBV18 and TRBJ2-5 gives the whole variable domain NAGVMQNPRHLVRRRGQEARLRCSPMKGHSHVYWYRQLPEEGLKFMVYLQKENIIDESGMPKERFSAEFPKEGPSILRIQQVVRGDSAAYFCASSPRGRGTKSSTRTQYFGPGTRLLVL.